This is a list of T cell receptor beta chains from one sample in a study of T cell repertoires in cytomegalovirus infection. TCRdb re-called the reads through MiXCR, storing one row per CDR3 protein. The data hold about half a million distinct CDR3 sequences, with 30% to 40% observed a single time. No antigen has been assigned to these receptors. The sample was cultured PBMCs, taken from culture after CMV antigen stimulation. The source is a human donor in good health (CMV status not recorded). Some clones in this sample may be carry-over from other donors' samples. Both conserved end residues are part of each CDR3. The order of the fields is clone size, J gene, D gene, V gene, CDR3 DNA, CDR3 protein. The D gene is left open where the match is weak. Not every row has a clone size; where given, it reads once, few, many or a size class.

>NA|TRBJ1-1|NA|TRBV28
TGTGCCAGCAATCTCCGGGACGGTGGGGTTAATGAAGCTTTCTTT
CASNLRDGGVNEAFF
>many|TRBJ2-1|NA|TRBV7-8
TGTGCCAGCAGCTTAGCAGGGGACACGAATGAGCAGTTCTTC
CASSLAGDTNEQFF
>few|TRBJ2-5|NA|TRBV12-3/TRBV12-4
TGTGCCAGCAGCATGGGACTTTCGGGGACCCAGTACTTC
CASSMGLSGTQYF
>NA|TRBJ2-7|NA|TRBV19
TGTGCCAGTCAACAGGGTAACGGCGGCGAGCAGTACTTC
CASQQGNGGEQYF
>many|TRBJ1-1|NA|TRBV7-2
TGTGCCAGCAGCTTAGAGGGGGTTAACACTGAAGCTTTCTTT
CASSLEGVNTEAFF
>NA|TRBJ1-1|NA|TRBV2
TGTGCCAGCACCCTAAAGGGGAGTGGGGACACTGAAGCTTTCTTT
CASTLKGSGDTEAFF
>few|TRBJ2-5|TRBD2|TRBV6-1
TGTGCCAGCAGTCCCTATAGCGGGACATACCAAGAGACCCAGTACTTC
CASSPYSGTYQETQYF
>NA|TRBJ2-5|TRBD2|TRBV20-1
TGCAGTGCTACTCCGGGACTAGGGGGACCGGGGAAGACCCAGTACTTC
CSATPGLGGPGKTQYF
>few|TRBJ2-3|TRBD2|TRBV7-9
TGTGCCAGCAGCGCACAACTAGCGGGGAGCACAGATACGCAGTATTTT
CASSAQLAGSTDTQYF
>NA|TRBJ2-1|NA|TRBV7-2
TGTGCCAGCAGCTTCCTCTCCCGCGGTCTTGATGAGCAGTTCTTC
CASSFLSRGLDEQFF
>NA|TRBJ1-6|NA|TRBV4-1
TGCGCCAGCAGCCAAGAGCAGGGCCTTAATAATTCACCCCTCCACTTT
CASSQEQGLNNSPLHF
>few|TRBJ2-1|TRBD2|TRBV29-1
TGCAGCGTTGCTGGACTAGCCGGATCCTACAATGAGCAGTTCTTC
CSVAGLAGSYNEQFF
>NA|TRBJ2-2|TRBD2|TRBV11-2
TGTGCCAGCAGCTTAGGGGGTACTAGCGGCTTGAACACCGGGGAGCTGTTTTTT
CASSLGGTSGLNTGELFF
>many|TRBJ2-1|TRBD2|TRBV11-1
TGTGCCAGCAGTCCCGGACTAGCTGGGTCCTACAATGAGCAGTTCTTC
CASSPGLAGSYNEQFF
>few|TRBJ2-4|NA|TRBV10-3
TGTGCCATCAGTGGGGAAGGGGACATTCAGTACTTC
CAISGEGDIQYF
>few|TRBJ1-2|TRBD1|TRBV12-3/TRBV12-4
TGTGCCAGCAGTTTAGTTCAGGGGGCGAGTGGCTACACCTTC
CASSLVQGASGYTF
>NA|TRBJ2-7|NA|TRBV7-2
TGTGCCAGCAGCTTAGGGCGGGGAAGCGGATACGAGCAGTACTTC
CASSLGRGSGYEQYF
>NA|TRBJ2-1|TRBD2|TRBV19
TGTGCCAGTAGTATGTGGAGTAGCGGGAGCTACAATGAGCAGTTCTTC
CASSMWSSGSYNEQFF
>few|TRBJ2-4|NA|TRBV19
TGTGCCAGTAGCGGGCAGAAAAACATTCAGTACTTC
CASSGQKNIQYF
>few|TRBJ2-1|NA|TRBV30
TGTGCCTGGAGTGTAAGAAGCGCCGGAACCCCCAGGGAGCAGTTCTTC
CAWSVRSAGTPREQFF
>few|TRBJ2-5|TRBD1|TRBV19
TGTGCCAGTAGTATAGACACAGGGGGAGAGACCCAGTACTTC
CASSIDTGGETQYF
>NA|TRBJ2-1|TRBD2|TRBV20-1
TGCAGTGCCCACGATCTAGCGGGAGGTCATAATGAGCAGTTCTTC
CSAHDLAGGHNEQFF
>few|TRBJ2-1|TRBD1|TRBV2
TGTGCCAGCAGTTGGCAGGGGGCCGGCTACAATGAGCAGTTCTTC
CASSWQGAGYNEQFF
>NA|TRBJ2-1|NA|TRBV2
TGTGCCAGCAAAGTCGACCTCAATGAGCAGTTCTTC
CASKVDLNEQFF
>few|TRBJ2-3|TRBD2|TRBV12-3/TRBV12-4
TGTGCCAGCAACCGCGGGAGGGTCTCAGATACGCAGTATTTT
CASNRGRVSDTQYF
>few|TRBJ2-2|TRBD2|TRBV7-2
TGTGCCAGCAGCTCATCTAGCGGGCTGAACACCGGGGAGCTGTTTTTT
CASSSSSGLNTGELFF
>NA|TRBJ2-7|NA|TRBV13
TGTGCCAGCAGCTTAAGAGGGGAGTACGAGCAGTACTTC
CASSLRGEYEQYF
>NA|TRBJ1-5|NA|TRBV12-3/TRBV12-4
TGTGCCAGCAGTTTATCCCCACCGGGTTCCGGGCAGCCCCAGCATTTT
CASSLSPPGSGQPQHF
>NA|TRBJ2-3|NA|TRBV19
TGTGCCAGTAGTATAGGCAGGTCTTCGTCCACAGATACGCAGTATTTT
CASSIGRSSSTDTQYF
>NA|TRBJ2-1|NA|TRBV7-2
TGTGCCAGCAGCTACCGTCTCGGGCAGGTATACAATGAGCAGTTCTTC
CASSYRLGQVYNEQFF
>few|TRBJ2-1|NA|TRBV20-1
TGCAGTGCTAGAGGTTGGGAGTTTCGCAATGAGCAGTTCTTC
CSARGWEFRNEQFF
>NA|TRBJ2-5|NA|TRBV7-2
TGTGCCAGCAGCTTGGGCGGCCCCGGGACCCAGTCCTTC
CASSLGGPGTQSF
>NA|TRBJ1-1|NA|TRBV20-1
TGCAGTGCTAAAATAGGGGGTAGGACTGAAGCTTTCTTT
CSAKIGGRTEAFF
>NA|TRBJ2-1|TRBD2|TRBV12-3/TRBV12-4
TGTGCCAGCAGTTTGGGTAGCGGGAGCCACAATGAGCAGTTCTTC
CASSLGSGSHNEQFF
>NA|TRBJ1-1|TRBD1|TRBV20-1
TGCAGTGCACCCCAGGGGGCGCGCACTGAAGCTTTCTTT
CSAPQGARTEAFF
>few|TRBJ2-2|TRBD2|TRBV20-1
TGCAGTGCTAGACCCGGACTAGCGGGAGGGATAACCGGGGAGCTGTTTTTT
CSARPGLAGGITGELFF
>few|TRBJ1-4|TRBD1|TRBV19
TGTGCCAGTAGTCCCCGGGGGGACAGTAGTGAAAAACTGTTTTTT
CASSPRGDSSEKLFF
>many|TRBJ2-5|NA|TRBV7-2
TGTGCCAGCAGCTTTGGGCAGACCCAGTACTTC
CASSFGQTQYF
>few|TRBJ2-1|TRBD2|TRBV12-3/TRBV12-4
TGTGCCAGCAGCGGACTAGCACGCAATGAGCAGTTCTTC
CASSGLARNEQFF
>many|TRBJ2-3|NA|TRBV4-2
TGTGCCAGCAGCCAAGAGGGTAATTTCTGGGGGAGTAGGGCAGATACGCAGTATTTT
CASSQEGNFWGSRADTQYF
>NA|TRBJ1-6|NA|TRBV11-3
TGTGCCAGCAGCTTAGGACGGGGCCCAAATTCACCCCTCCACTTT
CASSLGRGPNSPLHF
>NA|TRBJ2-7|TRBD2|TRBV27
TGTGCCAGCAGCCCTCTATCAAGCGGGAGAGAGCAGTACTTC
CASSPLSSGREQYF
>few|TRBJ2-2|NA|TRBV7-9
TGTGCCAGCAGCGACACCTCCCTCGGGGTGAACACCGGGGAGCTGTTTTTT
CASSDTSLGVNTGELFF
>NA|TRBJ2-1|NA|TRBV7-9
TGTGCCAGCAGCCCCCAAGGGCGGATTCTCTACAATGAGCAGTTCTTC
CASSPQGRILYNEQFF
>NA|TRBJ2-3|NA|TRBV6-2/TRBV6-3
TGTGCCAGCAGTTACTCCCCGGGAGTAGGATCAGATACGCAGTATTTT
CASSYSPGVGSDTQYF
>NA|TRBJ2-3|NA|TRBV4-1
TGCGCCAGCAGCCCGCTTCCTAGCGCCATCACAGATACGCAGTATTTT
CASSPLPSAITDTQYF
>NA|TRBJ1-1|NA|TRBV19
TGTGCCAGTAGTATACGAGACGGAAGGAACACTGAAGCTTTCTTT
CASSIRDGRNTEAFF
>NA|TRBJ1-4|NA|TRBV4-1
TGCGCCAGCAGCCAACAAAACGGGGTGGCTAATGAAAAACTGTTTTTT
CASSQQNGVANEKLFF
>many|TRBJ2-5|NA|TRBV7-2
TGTGCCAGCAGCGGGACGACTAGTTGGAGCGAGACCCAGTACTTC
CASSGTTSWSETQYF
>NA|TRBJ2-3|NA|TRBV5-6
TGTGCCAGCAGCTTGACACCCAAAGATACGCAGTATTTT
CASSLTPKDTQYF
>NA|TRBJ2-2|TRBD1|TRBV6-6
TGTGCCAGCAGGCGCGGACAGGGGGGTACCGGGGAGCTGTTTTTT
CASRRGQGGTGELFF
>few|TRBJ2-6|NA|TRBV19
TGTGCCAGTAGGGACCCTAAGGCTGGGGCCAACGTCCTGACTTTC
CASRDPKAGANVLTF
>once|TRBJ1-5|NA|TRBV10-3
TGTGCCACCACCTCTGGAATCAATCAGCCCCAGCATTTT
CATTSGINQPQHF
>NA|TRBJ2-3|NA|TRBV7-2
TGTGCCAGCAGCTTAGCGTTCCGGGGCACAGATACGCAGTATTTT
CASSLAFRGTDTQYF
>NA|TRBJ1-3|NA|TRBV7-9
TGTGCCAGCAGCTTAGTTTCATGGAAAGTTTCTGGAAACACCATATATTTT
CASSLVSWKVSGNTIYF
>NA|TRBJ2-7|NA|TRBV4-1
TGCGCCAGCAGCCAAGTATCAGGGACCTACGAGCAGTACTTC
CASSQVSGTYEQYF
>NA|TRBJ1-5|NA|TRBV15
TGTGCCACCAGCAGAGCGGGGGCTGGACAGCCCCAGCATTTT
CATSRAGAGQPQHF
>NA|TRBJ2-3|TRBD2|TRBV20-1
TGCAGTGCGCGGACTAGCGGGAGGGGTGGCACAGATACGCAGTATTTT
CSARTSGRGGTDTQYF
>NA|TRBJ2-1|TRBD2|TRBV6-6
TGTGCCAGCAGGACCGGGACTAGCGGGAGGGAAGCCTTC
CASRTGTSGREAF